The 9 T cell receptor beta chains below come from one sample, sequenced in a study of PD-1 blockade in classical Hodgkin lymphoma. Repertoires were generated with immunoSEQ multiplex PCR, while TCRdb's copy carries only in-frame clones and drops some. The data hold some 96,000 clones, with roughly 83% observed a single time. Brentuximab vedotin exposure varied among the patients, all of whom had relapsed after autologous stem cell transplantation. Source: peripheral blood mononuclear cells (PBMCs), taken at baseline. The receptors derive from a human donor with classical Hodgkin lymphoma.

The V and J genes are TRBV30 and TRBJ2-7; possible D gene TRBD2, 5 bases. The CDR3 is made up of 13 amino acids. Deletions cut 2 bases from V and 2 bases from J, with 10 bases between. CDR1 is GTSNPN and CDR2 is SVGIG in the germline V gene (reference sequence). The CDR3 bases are TGTGCCTGGAGTCGAGGGTCGACCTACGAGCAGTACTTC. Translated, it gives CAWSRGSTYEQYF.

CDR3 nucleotide sequence: TGTGCCAGCAGCAAAAGGGGGAACACTGAAGCTTTCTTT. Protein sequence: CASSKRGNTEAFF. The V and J genes are TRBV6-6 and TRBJ1-1; D possibly corresponds to TRBD1 (5 bases). Germline CDR1 reads MNHNY; CDR2 reads SVGAGI (reference sequence). Trimming left V 6 bases short and J 1 base short, with 9 bases between. CDR3 length: 13 amino acids.

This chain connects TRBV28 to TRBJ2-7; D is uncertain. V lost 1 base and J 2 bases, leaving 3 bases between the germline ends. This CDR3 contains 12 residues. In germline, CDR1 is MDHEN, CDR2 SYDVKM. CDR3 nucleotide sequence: TGTGCCAGCAGTTTATCGGCCTACGAGCAGTACTTC. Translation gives CASSLSAYEQYF. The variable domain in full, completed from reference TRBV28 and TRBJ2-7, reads DVKVTQSSRYLVKRTGEKVFLECVQDMDHENMFWYRQDPGLGLRLIYFSYDVKMKEKGDIPEGYSVSREKKERFSLILESASTNQTSMYLCASSLSAYEQYFGPGTRLTVT.

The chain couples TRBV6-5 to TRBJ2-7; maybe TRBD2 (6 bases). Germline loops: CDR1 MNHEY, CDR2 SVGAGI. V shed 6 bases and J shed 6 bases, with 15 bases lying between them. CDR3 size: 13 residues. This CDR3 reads CASRSRDVGEQYF. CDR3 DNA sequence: TGTGCCAGCAGGTCGCGGGACGTGGGCGAGCAGTACTTC.

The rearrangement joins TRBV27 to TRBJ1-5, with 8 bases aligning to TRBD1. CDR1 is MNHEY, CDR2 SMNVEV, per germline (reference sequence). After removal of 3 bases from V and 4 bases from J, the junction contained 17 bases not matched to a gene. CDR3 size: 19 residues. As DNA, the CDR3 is TGTGCCAGCAGTTTTGTTTCCCCCATCGGGACAGGCTTAAATCAGCCCCAGCATTTT. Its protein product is CASSFVSPIGTGLNQPQHF.

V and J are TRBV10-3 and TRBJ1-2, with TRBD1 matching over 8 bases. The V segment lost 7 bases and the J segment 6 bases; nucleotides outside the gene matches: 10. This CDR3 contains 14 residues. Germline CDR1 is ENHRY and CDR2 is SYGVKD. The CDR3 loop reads CAITPGQGGNGYTF. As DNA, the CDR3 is TGTGCCATCACTCCCGGACAGGGCGGGAATGGCTACACCTTC.

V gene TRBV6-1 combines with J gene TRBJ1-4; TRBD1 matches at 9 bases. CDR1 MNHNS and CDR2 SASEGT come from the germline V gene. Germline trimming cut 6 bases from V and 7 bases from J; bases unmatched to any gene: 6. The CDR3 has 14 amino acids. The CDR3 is CASRRGQGSEKLFF. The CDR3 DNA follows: TGTGCCAGCAGGAGAGGACAGGGGAGTGAAAAACTGTTTTTT.

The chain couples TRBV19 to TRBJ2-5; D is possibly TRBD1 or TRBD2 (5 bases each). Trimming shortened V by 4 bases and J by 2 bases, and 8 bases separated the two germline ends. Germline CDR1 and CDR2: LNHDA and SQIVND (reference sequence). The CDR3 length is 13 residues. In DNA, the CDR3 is TGTGCCAGTAGTAAGTGGGGGCAAGAGACCCAGTACTTC. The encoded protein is CASSKWGQETQYF.

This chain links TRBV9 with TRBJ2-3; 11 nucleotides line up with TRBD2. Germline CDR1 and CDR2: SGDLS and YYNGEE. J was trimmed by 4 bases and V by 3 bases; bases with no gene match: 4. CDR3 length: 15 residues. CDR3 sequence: CASSGTSGSADTQYF. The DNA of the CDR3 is TGTGCCAGCAGCGGTACTAGCGGGAGCGCAGATACGCAGTATTTT.